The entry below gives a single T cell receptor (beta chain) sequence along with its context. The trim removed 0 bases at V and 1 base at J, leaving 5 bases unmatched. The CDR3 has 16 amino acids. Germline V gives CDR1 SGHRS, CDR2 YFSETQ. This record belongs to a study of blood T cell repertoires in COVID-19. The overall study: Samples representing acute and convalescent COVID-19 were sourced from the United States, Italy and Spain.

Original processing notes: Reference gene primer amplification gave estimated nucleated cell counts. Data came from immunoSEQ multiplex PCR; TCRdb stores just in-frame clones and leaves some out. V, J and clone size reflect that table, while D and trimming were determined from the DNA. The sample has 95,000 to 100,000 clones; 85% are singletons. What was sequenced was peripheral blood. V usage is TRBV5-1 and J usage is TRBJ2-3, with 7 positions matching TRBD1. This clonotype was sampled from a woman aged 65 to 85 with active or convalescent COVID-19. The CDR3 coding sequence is TGCGCCAGCAGCTTGGAGACAGGGATGGGCACAGATACGCAGTATTTT. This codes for CASSLETGMGTDTQYF.